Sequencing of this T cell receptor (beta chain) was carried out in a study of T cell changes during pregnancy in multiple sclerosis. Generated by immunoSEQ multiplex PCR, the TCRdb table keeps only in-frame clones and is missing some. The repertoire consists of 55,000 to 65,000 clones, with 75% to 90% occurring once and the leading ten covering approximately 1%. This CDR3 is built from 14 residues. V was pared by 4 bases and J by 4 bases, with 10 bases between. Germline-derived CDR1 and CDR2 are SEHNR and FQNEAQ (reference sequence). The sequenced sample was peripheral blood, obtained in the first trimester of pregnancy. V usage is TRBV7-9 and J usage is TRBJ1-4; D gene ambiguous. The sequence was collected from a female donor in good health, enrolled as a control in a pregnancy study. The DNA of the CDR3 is TGTGCCAGCAGCTCTAGATCGGGTAATGAAAAACTGTTTTTT. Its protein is CASSSRSGNEKLFF.